Listed below are T cell receptor beta chains from one sample, sequenced in a study of beta chain features in type 1 diabetes. Profiling relied on immunoSEQ multiplex PCR, and the TCRdb table lists in-frame clones only, not all of them. The table lists about 230,000 clones, roughly 17% of them singletons. Sequenced: naive CD4+ T cells from blood. These TCRs come from a young man with type 1 diabetes. The CDR3 runs from the conserved cysteine through the conserved F or W. Fields, in order: V gene, J gene, clone size, D gene, CDR3 DNA, CDR3 protein. D genes are given only for firm matches. Size is stated for part of the rows, as once, few or many counts, or as a class when the clone is expanded.

v_call: TRBV6-5; j_call: TRBJ2-1; clone_size: few; d_call: .; cdr3_nt: TGTGCCAGCAGTTACTCGACGAGACAGGGAGGTACTGAGCAGTTCTTC; cdr3_aa: CASSYSTRQGGTEQFF
v_call: TRBV10-3; j_call: TRBJ1-2; clone_size: .; d_call: TRBD1; cdr3_nt: TGTGCCATGTTACAGGGGCTTAACTATGGCTACACCTTC; cdr3_aa: CAMLQGLNYGYTF
v_call: TRBV9; j_call: TRBJ2-1; clone_size: few; d_call: .; cdr3_nt: TGTGCCAGCAGCGTCCTGACACGGGGCAATGAGCAGTTCTTC; cdr3_aa: CASSVLTRGNEQFF
v_call: TRBV30; j_call: TRBJ1-1; clone_size: .; d_call: .; cdr3_nt: TGTGCCTGGACTCTTTTCCTAAACACTGAAGCTTTCTTT; cdr3_aa: CAWTLFLNTEAFF
v_call: TRBV4-1; j_call: TRBJ2-5; clone_size: few; d_call: .; cdr3_nt: TGCGCCAGCAGCCAAGAATTGGGGCGCGGGCGAGAGACCCAGTACTTC; cdr3_aa: CASSQELGRGRETQYF
v_call: TRBV9; j_call: TRBJ2-1; clone_size: few; d_call: TRBD2; cdr3_nt: TGTGCCAGCAGCGCGGGGGAGGGTAATAGAGAACAGTTCTTC; cdr3_aa: CASSAGEGNREQFF
v_call: TRBV7-6; j_call: TRBJ2-5; clone_size: .; d_call: TRBD1; cdr3_nt: TGTGCCAGCAGCTTTCGAGTTACAGGGGAAGAGACCCAGTACTTC; cdr3_aa: CASSFRVTGEETQYF
v_call: TRBV11-3; j_call: TRBJ1-2; clone_size: .; d_call: .; cdr3_nt: TGTGCCAGCACCAAAAGAAATGGCTACACCTTC; cdr3_aa: CASTKRNGYTF
v_call: TRBV29-1; j_call: TRBJ2-5; clone_size: .; d_call: .; cdr3_nt: TGCAGCGTTAGTCTCCCCGGAGGAGAGACCCAGTACTTC; cdr3_aa: CSVSLPGGETQYF
v_call: TRBV30; j_call: TRBJ1-1; clone_size: few; d_call: .; cdr3_nt: TGTGCCTGGAGGATCTCTATGAACACTGAAGCTTTCTTT; cdr3_aa: CAWRISMNTEAFF
v_call: TRBV5-1; j_call: TRBJ2-5; clone_size: .; d_call: TRBD2; cdr3_nt: TGCGCCAGCAGCGCTTCTTTAGCGGGAGCCTGGGAGACCCAGTACTTC; cdr3_aa: CASSASLAGAWETQYF
v_call: TRBV30; j_call: TRBJ1-2; clone_size: few; d_call: .; cdr3_nt: TGTGCCTGGAGTGCATCATCGGACAGCACGGGGGGCTACACCTTC; cdr3_aa: CAWSASSDSTGGYTF
v_call: TRBV5-1; j_call: TRBJ2-3; clone_size: few; d_call: TRBD2; cdr3_nt: TGCGCCAGCAGTAGGAGCGGGACGGGTAGCACAGATACGCAGTATTTT; cdr3_aa: CASSRSGTGSTDTQYF
v_call: TRBV5-1; j_call: TRBJ2-2; clone_size: .; d_call: .; cdr3_nt: TGCGCCAGCAGCTTGGATGGGGCGAACACCGGGGAGCTGTTTTTT; cdr3_aa: CASSLDGANTGELFF
v_call: TRBV9; j_call: TRBJ2-3; clone_size: few; d_call: TRBD2; cdr3_nt: TGTGCCAGCAGCGTAGAGGGACTAAGCACAGATACGCAGTATTTT; cdr3_aa: CASSVEGLSTDTQYF
v_call: TRBV29-1; j_call: TRBJ2-1; clone_size: .; d_call: TRBD2; cdr3_nt: TGCAGCGTTGCCCCATATCTAGCGGACAATGAGCAGTTCTTC; cdr3_aa: CSVAPYLADNEQFF
v_call: TRBV28; j_call: TRBJ1-2; clone_size: few; d_call: TRBD1; cdr3_nt: TGTGCCTGCTTGGACAGGGGCGGTTCTAACTATGGCTACACCTTC; cdr3_aa: CACLDRGGSNYGYTF
v_call: TRBV29-1; j_call: TRBJ2-1; clone_size: few; d_call: .; cdr3_nt: TGCAGCGTTGGGGGCCTTTATCTGGAGCAGTTCTTC; cdr3_aa: CSVGGLYLEQFF
v_call: TRBV6-5; j_call: TRBJ1-1; clone_size: few; d_call: .; cdr3_nt: TGTGCCAGCAGTTACCTGGTGAACACTGAAGCTTTCTTT; cdr3_aa: CASSYLVNTEAFF
v_call: TRBV28; j_call: TRBJ2-7; clone_size: .; d_call: .; cdr3_nt: TGTGCCAGCAGTGAGAGGGACTACGAGCAGTACTTC; cdr3_aa: CASSERDYEQYF
v_call: TRBV29-1; j_call: TRBJ2-5; clone_size: .; d_call: .; cdr3_nt: TGCAGCGTCGCCCGGGTAGAGCAAGAGACCCAGTACTTC; cdr3_aa: CSVARVEQETQYF
v_call: TRBV28; j_call: TRBJ2-7; clone_size: few; d_call: .; cdr3_nt: TGTGCCAGCAGTCCCCCCTCTTCCTACGAGCAGTACTTC; cdr3_aa: CASSPPSSYEQYF
v_call: TRBV5-4; j_call: TRBJ1-1; clone_size: .; d_call: TRBD1; cdr3_nt: TGTGCCAGCAGTCAGGGAGGGGGCGTCACTGAAGCTTTCTTT; cdr3_aa: CASSQGGGVTEAFF
v_call: TRBV6-1; j_call: TRBJ2-1; clone_size: .; d_call: .; cdr3_nt: TGTGCCAGCAGTGCCACCTACGAGCAGTTCTTC; cdr3_aa: CASSATYEQFF
v_call: TRBV7-2; j_call: TRBJ2-7; clone_size: .; d_call: .; cdr3_nt: TGTGCCAGCAGCTTATTCCCCGACAGAGCCGAGCAGTACTTC; cdr3_aa: CASSLFPDRAEQYF
v_call: TRBV14; j_call: TRBJ2-7; clone_size: .; d_call: TRBD1; cdr3_nt: TGTGCCAGCACCCAGACAGGGGCTAGCGAGCAGTACTTC; cdr3_aa: CASTQTGASEQYF
v_call: TRBV28; j_call: TRBJ2-7; clone_size: .; d_call: .; cdr3_nt: TGTGCCAGCAGTCCCCGGGTACCAAATTACTACGAGCAGTACTTC; cdr3_aa: CASSPRVPNYYEQYF
v_call: TRBV7-6; j_call: TRBJ2-3; clone_size: few; d_call: .; cdr3_nt: TGTGCCAGCAGCCCCGCCGGTAGGGATACGCAGTATTTT; cdr3_aa: CASSPAGRDTQYF
v_call: TRBV29-1; j_call: TRBJ2-5; clone_size: .; d_call: .; cdr3_nt: TGCAGCGTTATACAGGGTGGGCGAGAGACCCAGTACTTC; cdr3_aa: CSVIQGGRETQYF
v_call: TRBV9; j_call: TRBJ1-1; clone_size: .; d_call: .; cdr3_nt: TGTGCCAGCAGCGCTGACCAGAACACTGAAGCTTTCTTT; cdr3_aa: CASSADQNTEAFF
v_call: TRBV29-1; j_call: TRBJ2-5; clone_size: .; d_call: .; cdr3_nt: TGCAGCGTTGTCAGGCCAGACGTAGGTGAGACCCAGTACTTC; cdr3_aa: CSVVRPDVGETQYF
v_call: TRBV4-1; j_call: TRBJ2-7; clone_size: few; d_call: .; cdr3_nt: TGCGCCAGCAGCCAAGGAGGACAGATCTACGAGCAGTACTTC; cdr3_aa: CASSQGGQIYEQYF
v_call: TRBV30; j_call: TRBJ2-5; clone_size: few; d_call: .; cdr3_nt: TGTGCCTGCGGACAGTTTCAAGAGACCCAGTACTTC; cdr3_aa: CACGQFQETQYF
v_call: TRBV6-5; j_call: TRBJ2-1; clone_size: .; d_call: .; cdr3_nt: TGTGCCAGCAGTTACGGGCAGGTTCAGTATAATGAGCAGTTCTTC; cdr3_aa: CASSYGQVQYNEQFF
v_call: TRBV4-1; j_call: TRBJ2-7; clone_size: .; d_call: .; cdr3_nt: TGCGCCAGCAGCCAACTTCTAGCGCGATATGGCTACGAGCAGTACTTC; cdr3_aa: CASSQLLARYGYEQYF
v_call: TRBV30; j_call: TRBJ2-7; clone_size: .; d_call: TRBD2; cdr3_nt: TGTGCCTGGAGTAGCGGGGCGTACGAGCAGTACTTC; cdr3_aa: CAWSSGAYEQYF
v_call: TRBV7-9; j_call: TRBJ2-7; clone_size: .; d_call: TRBD1; cdr3_nt: TGTGCCAGCAGCTCCATGACAGGGGGCGAGCAGTACTTC; cdr3_aa: CASSSMTGGEQYF
v_call: TRBV4-1; j_call: TRBJ1-4; clone_size: few; d_call: .; cdr3_nt: TGCGCCAGCAGCCAAGAGGGGCGCACTAATGAAAAACTGTTTTTT; cdr3_aa: CASSQEGRTNEKLFF
v_call: TRBV7-9; j_call: TRBJ2-2; clone_size: .; d_call: TRBD2; cdr3_nt: TGTGCCAGCAGACATGACAGGACTAGCGGGAGCCGAAACACCGGGGAGCTGTTTTTT; cdr3_aa: CASRHDRTSGSRNTGELFF
v_call: TRBV29-1; j_call: TRBJ1-3; clone_size: .; d_call: .; cdr3_nt: TGCAGCGTTGAAGTCGGAGGGATTGGAAACACCATATATTTT; cdr3_aa: CSVEVGGIGNTIYF
v_call: TRBV5-1; j_call: TRBJ2-1; clone_size: .; d_call: .; cdr3_nt: TGCGCCAGCAGCTTAATTTGGGGGAGGTCTGCCTACAATGAGCAGTTCTTC; cdr3_aa: CASSLIWGRSAYNEQFF
v_call: TRBV6-1; j_call: TRBJ2-5; clone_size: few; d_call: .; cdr3_nt: TGTGCCAGCAGTGAAAGTACAGTACAAGAGACCCAGTACTTC; cdr3_aa: CASSESTVQETQYF
v_call: TRBV20-1; j_call: TRBJ2-1; clone_size: few; d_call: .; cdr3_nt: TGCAGTGCTTGCGGGGACAATGAGCAGTTCTTC; cdr3_aa: CSACGDNEQFF
v_call: TRBV7-2; j_call: TRBJ2-7; clone_size: few; d_call: .; cdr3_nt: TGTGCCAGCAGCTTTGTCAGAGACTCCTACGAGCAGTACTTC; cdr3_aa: CASSFVRDSYEQYF
v_call: TRBV30; j_call: TRBJ2-5; clone_size: few; d_call: TRBD2; cdr3_nt: TGTGCCTGGTCAAATCAGTGGGGACTATACTTC; cdr3_aa: CAWSNQWGLYF
v_call: TRBV7-9; j_call: TRBJ2-7; clone_size: few; d_call: TRBD2; cdr3_nt: TGTGCCAGCAGTTCACTAGCGCCTTACGAGCAGTACTTC; cdr3_aa: CASSSLAPYEQYF
v_call: TRBV28; j_call: TRBJ1-2; clone_size: few; d_call: .; cdr3_nt: TGTGCCAGCAGTTTAACGTCTGGGGCAGGACCCTATGGCTACACCTTC; cdr3_aa: CASSLTSGAGPYGYTF
v_call: TRBV7-2; j_call: TRBJ1-2; clone_size: .; d_call: TRBD1; cdr3_nt: TGTGCCAGCAGCTTATCGCCAGGGGGCAAGTATGGCTACACCTTC; cdr3_aa: CASSLSPGGKYGYTF
v_call: TRBV5-1; j_call: TRBJ2-5; clone_size: few; d_call: .; cdr3_nt: TGCGCCAGCAGCCAGTCGGAGACCCAGTACTTC; cdr3_aa: CASSQSETQYF
v_call: TRBV30; j_call: TRBJ2-7; clone_size: .; d_call: .; cdr3_nt: TGTGCCTGGAGTCCAATCCGGACAGTTAAGTACTTC; cdr3_aa: CAWSPIRTVKYF
v_call: TRBV5-4; j_call: TRBJ2-1; clone_size: .; d_call: TRBD1; cdr3_nt: TGTGCCAGCAGCTTGGGACAGGGTACCCTGAATGAGCAGTTCTTC; cdr3_aa: CASSLGQGTLNEQFF
v_call: TRBV29-1; j_call: TRBJ2-5; clone_size: few; d_call: .; cdr3_nt: TGCAGCGTTGAGGGGGCGGCGGAGACCCAGTACTTC; cdr3_aa: CSVEGAAETQYF
v_call: TRBV29-1; j_call: TRBJ2-1; clone_size: few; d_call: TRBD1; cdr3_nt: TGCAGCGTTGAAGACCGGGACAGGGGTTCCTACAATGAGCAGTTCTTC; cdr3_aa: CSVEDRDRGSYNEQFF